A single sample gave rise to the 27 T cell receptor beta chains below, sequenced in a study of shared clonotypes between healthy human individuals. Sequencing used immunoSEQ multiplex PCR; TCRdb keeps in-frame clones, though not all of them. Here the sample spans approximately 180,000 clones, 90% to 95% being singletons. Sequencing used naive CD4+ T cells sorted from blood. The subset is: CD45RA+ positively selected. The source of these receptors is a young woman in good health.

CDR3 residues: CASSETHQSQPQHF. The CDR3 DNA follows: TGTGCCAGCAGTGAGACCCATCAGAGTCAGCCCCAGCATTTT. V is TRBV6-1 and J is TRBJ1-5; D is unclear. The CDR3 spans 14 residues. The germline gives CDR1 MNHNS, CDR2 SASEGT. Trimming left V 3 bases short and J 6 bases short, with 12 bases between.

This chain uses TRBV5-1 with TRBJ1-3; D ambiguous. The V and J ends lost 2 bases and 0 bases respectively, with 3 bases between them. CDR1 and CDR2 (germline): SGHRS, YFSETQ. There are 13 residues in the CDR3. The CDR3 DNA sequence: TGCGCCAGCAGCTTAAGCTCTGGAAACACCATATATTTT. Its protein is CASSLSSGNTIYF.

The V and J genes are TRBV28 and TRBJ2-5; tentative D call: TRBD1 (5 bases). TRBJ2-7 explains the end of the DNA better; the J call may be wrong. Germline CDR1 reads MDHEN; CDR2 reads SYDVKM. CDR3 length: 14 amino acids. CDR3 sequence reads: CASSKGKGSYEQYF. The CDR3 DNA reads TGTGCCAGCAGCAAGGGGAAGGGCTCCTACGAGCAGTACTTC.

This clone has just one count. The rearrangement uses TRBV18 and TRBJ1-4; TRBD1 agrees at 7 bases. This CDR3 has 16 residues. CDR1 and CDR2 (germline): KGHSH, LQKENI. Trimming cost V 3 bases and J 8 bases; bases outside gene matches: 12. CDR3 protein: CASSPTGQDGEEKLFF. CDR3 nucleotides: TGTGCCAGCTCACCGACTGGACAGGATGGCGAGGAAAAACTGTTTTTT.

V and J are TRBV9 and TRBJ2-2, with no clear D. Trimming removed 0 bases at V and 7 bases at J, with 4 bases between. Per germline, CDR1 SGDLS and CDR2 YYNGEE. The CDR3 length is 12 residues. Written as DNA, the CDR3 is TGTGCCAGCAGCGTAGACGACGGGGAGCTGTTTTTT. Protein product: CASSVDDGELFF.

This clone was seen only once. This chain links TRBV2 with TRBJ2-3, with 8 bases matching TRBD1. The length of the CDR3 is 15 residues. V was pared by 5 bases and J by 3 bases, with 7 bases of the junction left unmatched. Germline CDR1 is SNHLY and CDR2 is FYNNEI. The CDR3 nucleotides are TGTGCCAGCAGTACCGGACAGGGTGAGACAGATACGCAGTATTTT. Translated, it gives CASSTGQGETDTQYF. The complete variable domain, with remaining parts taken from reference TRBV2 and TRBJ2-3, reads EPEVTQTPSHQVTQMGQEVILRCVPISNHLYFYWYRQILGQKVEFLVSFYNNEISEKSEIFDDQFSVERPDGSNFTLKIRSTKLEDSAMYFCASSTGQGETDTQYFGPGTRLTVL.

V gene TRBV5-1 combines with J gene TRBJ2-7; 7 bases line up with TRBD1. Germline assignment: CDR1 SGHRS and CDR2 YFSETQ. The CDR3 is 13 amino acids. Trimming at V came to 4 bases and at J to 4 bases, leaving 5 bases not matched to a gene. The CDR3 loop reads CASSPGGVYEQYF. CDR3 sequence (DNA): TGCGCCAGCAGCCCAGGGGGTGTATACGAGCAGTACTTC.

This chain uses TRBV6-6 with TRBJ1-1; TRBD1 agrees at 7 bases. The V gene end was trimmed by 2 bases and the J gene end by 4 bases; junction bases not matched to a gene: 10. Per germline, CDR1 MNHNY and CDR2 SVGAGI (reference sequence). This CDR3 comprises 16 residues. As DNA, the CDR3 is TGTGCCAGCAGTTACCCACGACAGGGTTGGAGCACTGAAGCTTTCTTT. Amino acid sequence: CASSYPRQGWSTEAFF.

This clone was counted a single time. V gene TRBV28 combines with J gene TRBJ1-5, with TRBD1 as a possible D gene (5 bases). V was shortened by 6 bases and J by 4 bases, with 10 bases between the two germline ends. CDR1 and CDR2 from the germline V gene are MDHEN and SYDVKM. CDR3 size: 13 residues. Here the CDR3 DNA reads TGTGCCAGCAGACATGGGGCAAATCAGCCCCAGCATTTT. Translating it yields CASRHGANQPQHF.

The CDR3 loop is CASSLLASGYSTDTQYF. CDR3 coding DNA: TGTGCCAGCAGTTTGTTGGCTAGCGGCTATAGCACAGATACGCAGTATTTT. V gene TRBV28 combines with J gene TRBJ2-3; 7 bases are a match to TRBD2. There are 17 residues in the CDR3. With 3 bases clipped from V and 0 bases from J, the junction kept 9 bases outside the gene matches. Per germline, CDR1 MDHEN and CDR2 SYDVKM.

The V and J genes are TRBV2 and TRBJ1-5, with unresolved D. V lost 2 bases to trimming and J lost 0 bases, with 5 bases between them. The CDR3 is 14 residues long. CDR1 SNHLY and CDR2 FYNNEI come from the germline V gene. Here the CDR3 DNA reads TGTGCCAGCAGTGAATGGAGTAGCAATCAGCCCCAGCATTTT. This sequence encodes CASSEWSSNQPQHF.

This sequence joins TRBV5-4 and TRBJ2-1; 12 nucleotides align to TRBD2. The CDR3 has 16 amino acids. V was clipped by 2 bases and J by 7 bases; unmatched bases: 7. Germline values: CDR1 SGHNT, CDR2 YYREEE (reference sequence). The CDR3 loop reads CASSFGTSGFGNEQFF. In nucleotides, the CDR3 is TGTGCCAGCAGCTTTGGGACTAGCGGGTTCGGTAATGAGCAGTTCTTC.

The sample holds one count of this clone. The chain couples TRBV7-2 to TRBJ2-7; D unresolved. This CDR3 spans 14 amino acids. Germline V gene sequence: CDR1 SGHTA, CDR2 FQGNSA. Between the trimmed V and J ends, which lost 1 base and 4 bases, there was a span of 11 bases. The CDR3: CASSLVTVGYEQYF. The CDR3 DNA is TGTGCCAGCAGCTTAGTGACGGTCGGTTACGAGCAGTACTTC.

Here the CDR3 reads CSVDRLADHNEQFF. CDR3 DNA: TGCAGCGTTGACAGGCTAGCGGACCACAATGAGCAGTTCTTC. This chain uses TRBV29-1 with TRBJ2-1; 7 nucleotides match TRBD2. The CDR3 length is 14 residues. The V gene end was trimmed by 3 bases and the J gene end by 5 bases; junction bases not matched to a gene: 7. CDR1 is SQVTM, CDR2 ANQGSEA, per germline.

The V call is TRBV28, the J call TRBJ2-7; 9 bases are a match to TRBD1. CDR3 length equals 13 residues. CDR1 is MDHEN, CDR2 SYDVKM, per germline. V shed 10 bases and J 6 bases; nucleotides not matched to a gene: 10. CDR3 sequence: CATLGQGISEQYF. CDR3 bases: TGTGCCACCTTGGGACAGGGAATTTCCGAGCAGTACTTC.

This chain connects TRBV2 to TRBJ1-4, with D perhaps matching TRBD1 (6 bases). Trimming pared 9 bases from V and 0 bases from J, leaving 11 bases between. Looked up from germline, CDR1 is SNHLY and CDR2 is FYNNEI. This CDR3 is 14 amino acids long. This chain's CDR3 is CASRRTATNEKLFF. CDR3 bases: TGTGCCAGTCGTAGGACAGCAACTAATGAAAAACTGTTTTTT.

This sequence joins TRBV28 and TRBJ2-3, with TRBD2 matching 8 bases. Looked up from germline, CDR1 is MDHEN and CDR2 is SYDVKM. V dropped 3 bases and J dropped 1; count of bases not matched to a gene: 3. CDR3 length equals 15 residues. The CDR3: CASSLTSVRTDTQYF. The CDR3 DNA follows: TGTGCCAGCAGTTTGACTAGCGTTCGCACAGATACGCAGTATTTT. The whole variable domain, remainder taken from reference TRBV28 and TRBJ2-3, is DVKVTQSSRYLVKRTGEKVFLECVQDMDHENMFWYRQDPGLGLRLIYFSYDVKMKEKGDIPEGYSVSREKKERFSLILESASTNQTSMYLCASSLTSVRTDTQYFGPGTRLTVL.

The chain is built from TRBV7-9 and TRBJ2-5, with 10 positions matching TRBD2. This CDR3 is built from 17 residues. Germline values: CDR1 SEHNR, CDR2 FQNEAQ (reference sequence). V trimming: 1 base; J trimming: 5 bases; junction bases outside the gene matches: 10. The CDR3 region is CASSLGLAGAMEETQYF. The CDR3, as DNA: TGTGCCAGCAGCTTAGGGCTAGCGGGAGCTATGGAGGAGACCCAGTACTTC.

The chain carries TRBV6-5 and TRBJ2-7; D possibly corresponds to TRBD1 (6 bases). This CDR3 contains 15 residues. Germline CDR1 and CDR2: MNHEY and SVGAGI. V dropped 5 bases and J dropped 2 bases, with 16 bases sitting between them. This CDR3 reads CASSLTEDSTYEQYF. CDR3 coding DNA: TGTGCCAGCAGTCTTACTGAGGACAGTACCTACGAGCAGTACTTC.

The chain has TRBV7-6 and TRBJ1-4; D call uncertain. CDR1 is SGHVS and CDR2 is FNYEAQ in the germline V gene. The CDR3 spans 13 residues. Between the trimmed V and J ends, which lost 5 bases and 6 bases, there was a span of 10 bases. CDR3 sequence reads: CASSLRRDEKLFF. As DNA, the CDR3 is TGTGCCAGCAGCCTAAGGAGGGATGAAAAACTGTTTTTT.

The chain employs TRBV6-5 and TRBJ1-1; 7 bases map to TRBD1. The CDR3 has 12 residues. Per germline, CDR1 MNHEY and CDR2 SVGAGI. The V and J ends lost 5 bases and 10 bases, in that order; junction bases with no gene match: 7. The CDR3 protein is CASSKRQGAAFF. CDR3 DNA sequence: TGTGCCAGCAGTAAACGACAGGGCGCAGCTTTCTTT.

The chain couples TRBV11-2 to TRBJ1-2; tentative D call: TRBD1 (5 bases). Germline lookup yields CDR1 SGHAT and CDR2 FQNNGV. The ends were cut back, 3 bases at V and 4 bases at J, with 15 bases in the middle. The CDR3 totals 15 residues. The CDR3 loop reads CASSFFGARIYGYTF. CDR3 DNA sequence: TGTGCCAGCAGCTTCTTTGGGGCGAGGATCTATGGCTACACCTTC.

The chain is built from TRBV7-7 and TRBJ2-5, with D possibly being TRBD2 (6 bases). V was shortened by 5 bases and J by 5 bases, with 12 bases between the two germline ends. The CDR3 length is 13 residues. Germline V gene lookup returns CDR1 SSHAT and CDR2 FNYEAQ (reference sequence). Here the CDR3 reads CASSRDSTETQYF. CDR3 nucleotides: TGTGCCAGCAGCCGGGACTCCACGGAGACCCAGTACTTC.

This chain connects TRBV28 to TRBJ2-7, with TRBD2 identical over 9 bases. This CDR3 contains 17 residues. The V gene's germline CDR1 is MDHEN and CDR2 SYDVKM. With V trimmed by 4 bases and J by 3 bases, 13 bases remained unmatched. CDR3 sequence reads: CASSSSLRGRAYYEQYF. The CDR3 coding sequence is TGTGCCAGCAGTTCCTCTCTTCGCGGGAGGGCTTACTACGAGCAGTACTTC.

The chain has TRBV28 and TRBJ2-2, with no clear D. The length of the CDR3 is 22 residues. V was shortened by 6 bases and J by 3 bases, with 35 bases between the two germline ends. The germline CDR1 and CDR2 sequences are MDHEN and SYDVKM. The CDR3 protein is CASSPFLLRLPHKGTDTGELFF. CDR3 DNA: TGTGCCAGCAGCCCCTTCCTACTTCGACTCCCGCATAAGGGTACTGACACCGGGGAGCTGTTTTTT.

This clone has a handful of counts. Compared with germline, one end of the junction differs, possibly owing to a read error. This rearrangement joins TRBV7-2 to TRBJ2-7; D not certain. Germline CDR1 and CDR2: SGHTA and FQGNSA. The CDR3 is 11 residues long. The CDR3 is CASSFGSLQTF. As DNA, the CDR3 is TGTGCCAGCAGCTTCGGGTCCCTCCAGACCTTC.

This clone was seen only once. V gene TRBV2 combines with J gene TRBJ2-7, with D perhaps matching TRBD1 (6 bases). CDR1 is SNHLY, CDR2 FYNNEI, per germline. The CDR3 loop spans 14 amino acids. The V and J ends lost 4 bases and 6 bases respectively, with 16 bases between them. CDR3 nucleotides: TGTGCCAGCAGTGGACAGGTCCGGGTCGGCGAGCAGTACTTC. Its translation is CASSGQVRVGEQYF.